This TCR beta chain was captured by sequencing in a study of T cells expressing NK-cell markers. Looking at the study overall: Seven HCMV-seropositive donors and one seronegative donor made up the eight sequenced donors.

General study results and limits: In roughly 6 donors, dominant CD3+CD56+NKG2C+ clones formed about 1.0-8% of CD8+ cells. Clones of NKG2C+ T cells that had expanded were of unclear HCMV specificity.

In generating TCR beta cDNA, 5'RACE template switching with UMIs was used. TCRdb reprocessed the 5' RACE reads, keeping one entry per CDR3 protein, no DNA. Its table records roughly 350,000 distinct CDR3 sequences. CDR1 is ENHRY, CDR2 SYGVKD, per germline. The CDR3 runs to 14 residues. As for this clonotype: Its antigen remains unidentified.

Sequences were obtained from blood T cells: a sorted CD56 or NKG2C T cell subset, CD4+ or CD8+ T cells, or bulk PBMC T cells (not recorded which). The V call is TRBV10-3, the J call TRBJ1-1; TCRdb's D call, TRBD1, is unchecked because there is no DNA. This TCR was sampled from a man aged 18-69 years in good health. CDR3 in amino acids: CAISRDGMNTEAFF.